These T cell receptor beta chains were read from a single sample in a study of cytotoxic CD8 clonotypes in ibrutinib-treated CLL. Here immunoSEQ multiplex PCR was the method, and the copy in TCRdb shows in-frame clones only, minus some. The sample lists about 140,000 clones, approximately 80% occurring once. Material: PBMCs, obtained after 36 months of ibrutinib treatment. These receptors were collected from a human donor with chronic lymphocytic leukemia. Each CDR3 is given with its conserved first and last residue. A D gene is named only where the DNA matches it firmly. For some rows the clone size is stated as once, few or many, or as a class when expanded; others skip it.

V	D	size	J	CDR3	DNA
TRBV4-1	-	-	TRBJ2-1	CASSQPQGLFVGEQFF	TGCGCCAGCAGCCAACCGCAGGGACTGTTCGTTGGTGAGCAGTTCTTC
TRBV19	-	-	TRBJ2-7	CASSMTSSVTYEQYF	TGTGCCAGTAGTATGACGTCGAGTGTTACCTACGAGCAGTACTTC
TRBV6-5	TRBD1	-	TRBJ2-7	CASSRAGGAYEQYF	TGTGCCAGTTCGCGGGCAGGGGGAGCCTACGAGCAGTACTTC
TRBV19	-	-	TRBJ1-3	CASSIVSGNTIYF	TGTGCCAGTAGTATCGTCTCTGGAAACACCATATATTTT
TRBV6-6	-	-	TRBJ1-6	CASSYSGQNYNSPLHF	TGTGCCAGCAGTTACTCGGGGCAAAACTATAATTCACCCCTCCACTTT
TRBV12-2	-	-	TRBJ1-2	CASRLRDRESYGYTF	TGTGCAAGTCGCTTAAGGGACAGGGAATCCTATGGCTACACCTTC
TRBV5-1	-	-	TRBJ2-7	CASSLAQGFIKYF	TGCGCCAGCAGCTTGGCTCAGGGTTTCATCAAGTACTTC
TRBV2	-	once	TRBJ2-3	CASREHTDTQYF	TGTGCCAGCAGGGAACACACAGATACGCAGTATTTT
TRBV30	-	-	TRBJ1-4	CACRGEVEKLFF	TGTGCCTGCCGGGGGGAGGTTGAAAAACTGTTTTTT
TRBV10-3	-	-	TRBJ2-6	CAISVRGPNPGANVLTF	TGTGCCATCAGTGTGCGGGGACCAAATCCTGGGGCCAACGTCCTGACTTTC
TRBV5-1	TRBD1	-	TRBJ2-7	CASSLFGDSYEQYF	TGCGCCAGCAGCTTATTCGGGGACAGTTACGAGCAGTACTTC
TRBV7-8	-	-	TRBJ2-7	CASSLAQFYDIQGRQQYF	TGTGCCAGCAGCTTAGCGCAGTTTTATGACATCCAAGGTCGACAGCAGTACTTC
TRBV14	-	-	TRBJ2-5	CASSQDIGAETQYF	TGTGCCAGCAGCCAAGATATCGGAGCTGAGACCCAGTACTTC
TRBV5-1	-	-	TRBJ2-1	CASSLLPYSYNEQFF	TGCGCCAGCAGCTTATTACCCTACTCCTACAATGAGCAGTTCTTC
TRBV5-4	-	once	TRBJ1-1	CASSDSNRNTEAFF	TGTGCCAGCAGCGACAGTAATCGTAACACTGAAGCTTTCTTT
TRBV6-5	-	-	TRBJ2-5	CASSYGAGREETQYF	TGTGCCAGCAGTTACGGGGCGGGAAGGGAAGAGACCCAGTACTTC
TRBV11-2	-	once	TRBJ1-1	CASSWPSRGGRTEAFF	TGTGCCAGCAGCTGGCCCTCTCGTGGGGGTCGTACTGAAGCTTTCTTT
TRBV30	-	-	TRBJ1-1	CAWSASVATKAFF	TGTGCCTGGAGTGCATCAGTAGCGACCAAAGCTTTCTTT
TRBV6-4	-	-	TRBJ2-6	CASRLSGANVLTF	TGTGCCAGCAGACTCTCTGGGGCCAACGTCCTGACTTTC
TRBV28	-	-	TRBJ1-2	CASLLGAGLTYGYTF	TGTGCCAGCCTTTTGGGGGCCGGGTTGACCTATGGCTACACCTTC
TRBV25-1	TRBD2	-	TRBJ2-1	CASSRSGGGRSYNEQFF	TGTGCCAGCAGTCGATCTGGCGGGGGGCGTAGCTACAATGAGCAGTTCTTC
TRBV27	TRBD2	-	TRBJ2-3	CASSLRTSRPTDTQYF	TGTGCCAGCAGCCTCCGGACTAGCCGTCCCACAGATACGCAGTATTTT
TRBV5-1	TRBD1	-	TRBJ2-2	CASSADRANGELFF	TGCGCCAGCAGCGCAGACAGGGCGAACGGGGAGCTGTTTTTT
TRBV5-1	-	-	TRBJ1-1	CASSFSGNTEAFF	TGCGCCAGCAGCTTCTCGGGAAACACTGAAGCTTTCTTT
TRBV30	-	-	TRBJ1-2	CAWSLMRSNYGYTF	TGTGCCTGGAGTCTCATGCGGTCTAACTATGGCTACACCTTC
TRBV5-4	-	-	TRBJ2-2	CASSLKVTGELFF	TGTGCCAGCAGCTTGAAAGTTACCGGGGAGCTGTTTTTT
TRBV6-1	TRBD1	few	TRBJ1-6	CASSRDRDFYSPLHF	TGTGCCAGCAGCAGGGACAGGGACTTCTATTCACCCCTCCACTTT
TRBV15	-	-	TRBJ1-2	CATSRDIRYGYTF	TGTGCCACCAGCAGAGATATTCGATATGGCTACACCTTC
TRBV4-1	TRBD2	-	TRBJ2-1	CASSPSLAESSYNEQFF	TGCGCCAGCAGCCCCTCACTAGCGGAGAGCTCCTACAATGAGCAGTTCTTC
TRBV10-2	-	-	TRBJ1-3	CASWDETSGNTIYF	TGCGCCAGCTGGGACGAGACCTCTGGAAACACCATATATTTT
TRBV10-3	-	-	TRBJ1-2	CAISESLDRFYGYTF	TGTGCCATCAGTGAGTCCCTCGACCGATTCTATGGCTACACCTTC
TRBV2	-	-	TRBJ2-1	CASSRGVSYNEQFF	TGTGCCAGCAGCCGTGGGGTATCCTACAATGAGCAGTTCTTC
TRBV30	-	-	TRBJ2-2	CAWRTGKYPPGELFF	TGTGCCTGGAGGACGGGGAAGTACCCCCCCGGGGAGCTGTTTTTT
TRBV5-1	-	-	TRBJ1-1	CATMRGGSENTEAFF	TGCGCCACCATGCGGGGGGGCTCCGAGAACACTGAAGCTTTCTTT
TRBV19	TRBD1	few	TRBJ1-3	CASSTRQGLDTIYF	TGTGCCAGTAGTACCCGACAGGGGCTGGACACCATATATTTT
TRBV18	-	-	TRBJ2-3	CASSPQGLDTQYF	TGTGCCAGCTCACCACAGGGATTAGATACGCAGTATTTT
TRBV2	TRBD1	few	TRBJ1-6	CASSRQGYNSPLHF	TGTGCCAGCAGCCGACAGGGCTATAATTCACCCCTCCACTTT
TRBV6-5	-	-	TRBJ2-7	CASSYGLVGAYEQYF	TGTGCCAGCAGTTACGGGTTAGTAGGGGCCTACGAGCAGTACTTC